This T cell receptor beta chain was captured in a study of regulatory T cells in long-lasting Graves disease (dated by TCRdb to the early 2020s). For context, the study as a whole: In the newly diagnosed Graves' disease group, patients had been taking antithyroid drugs for less than 3 months. The study was registered as a clinical trial and conducted in China. Peripheral blood TCR sequencing and RNA sequencing compared persistent Graves' disease patients with newly diagnosed Graves' disease patients. A total of 33 samples underwent TCR sequencing: about 13 from persistent and some 20 from newly diagnosed Graves' disease patients.

Looking up the germline V gene yields CDR1 SGHRS and CDR2 YFSETQ. The CDR3 contains 13 residues, cysteine and phenylalanine counted. Only the CDR3 portion is preserved as DNA: 39 bases, with reading frame beginning at the first base. Ends trimmed: V by 5 bases, J by 3 bases; bases unmatched to a gene: 4. There are many counts of this clonotype. This clone's antigen is unknown. Per-base qualities were not stored, and no clone one base away is much larger. Reading the label with the study, this specimen's time point is: newly diagnosed GD, antithyroid drugs for less than 3 months. RNA was extracted from PBMCs in TRIzol for both TCR sequencing and RNA sequencing. The diagnosis of Graves' disease followed American Thyroid Association guidelines. Recruitment of patients was carried out at an endocrinology department in Xi'an, China. From each patient, roughly 9 milliliters of peripheral blood was collected into an EDTA anticoagulant tube. Ficoll Paque Plus density gradient separation was used to isolate PBMCs, and no additional T cell sorting was done. An Agilent 2100 Bioanalyzer and agarose gel were used to check RNA quality, while a NanoDrop 2000 measured RNA concentration.

Overall study outcomes, separate from this receptor: The study examined only peripheral blood because the primary lesion, thyroid tissue, could not be accessed. More public clonotypes were shared among persistent patients (around 2,600) than among newly diagnosed patients (more than 900). Sequencing and analysis were limited to the TCR beta chain. The small sample size was acknowledged by the authors as a limitation that may reduce accuracy. Lower TCR Shannon entropy and fewer highly expanded clones were observed in persistent Graves' disease patients than in newly diagnosed patients, which suggested clonal expansion. Persistent disease showed preferential use of TRBV28, TRBJ1-2 and TRBJ2-5, whereas newly diagnosed disease favored TRBV20-1 and TRBJ2-1.

The library was prepared using multiplex PCR. The instrument given in TCRdb is Illumina HiSeq 4000. CDR3 regions were amplified by Arm-PCR with iRepertoire HTBI primers to construct TCR beta libraries. Gel purification was performed on PCR products prior to sequencing. On the study's bioinformatics: Across samples, roughly 60 TRBV and 14 TRBJ segments were identified and used for gene usage analysis of CDR3 amino acid clonotypes. COPE and FqMerger were used to merge the filtered high-quality paired reads into contigs. BLAST was used to align contigs to the IMGT TRBV, TRBD and TRBJ reference genes, and CDR3 was defined following IMGT. Any clonotype with a frequency above 0.1% was classified as a highly expanded clone. Shannon entropy was used to measure repertoire diversity, and the Gini coefficient was used to measure V-J evenness. A clonotype was considered public if more than one individual shared it. TCRdb redid the processing of the public reads, applying fastp at Q25 and MiXCR, and retained in-frame beta chains. Every entry covers one CDR3 protein and lists the most common genes and DNA from its rows. The V and J calls follow TCRdb's processing rather than the paper's. This sample comprises 550,000 to 700,000 distinct CDR3 sequences, about 16% of them detected only once. The top ten constitute more than 10% of the sample.

The same sample was also studied in work on T cells in Graves' hyperthyroidism and ophthalmopathy. Reported in the second study: Stable Graves' hyperthyroidism was defined as the absence of progression to ophthalmopathy over 18 months of follow-up. The hyperthyroidism patients were between 18 and 65 years old and newly diagnosed, with a disease duration of less than 2 months. Patients with uncontrolled infections, other autoimmune diseases, pregnancy or lactation were excluded. Diagnoses relied on clinical symptoms, serum thyroxine and TRAb, thyroid ultrasound and orbital computed tomography. The first round of RT-PCR for the TCR CDR3 was performed with the HTBI primer set and the Qiagen OneStep RT-PCR kit. Most expanded thyroid clonotypes (frequency above 0.001) were also found in blood, which suggests that blood repertoires may mirror thyroid immune responses. In cross-validation, a model built on a 13 V-J signature told ophthalmopathy apart from stable hyperthyroidism with approximately 90% sensitivity and around 83% specificity, and in testing the same model reached 80%/75%. In validation, progression to ophthalmopathy was predicted by the model with roughly 71% sensitivity and under 85% specificity, a median of about 6.8 months before onset. To identify distinguishing TCR V-J signatures, a discovery cohort of 90 to 100 patients was used, comprising 43 with Graves' ophthalmopathy and approximately 58 with stable Graves' hyperthyroidism. Whether ophthalmopathy could be predicted prospectively was tested in an independent validation cohort made up of 18 to 20 hyperthyroidism patients plus 17 patients who later progressed to ophthalmopathy. The 90 to 100 discovery patients were randomly divided into training and test sets at a 7:3 ratio. The study also compared thyroid tissue and blood T-cell repertoires from 5 to 7 Graves' hyperthyroidism patients. Following sampling, methimazole starting at 30 mg daily was given to hyperthyroidism patients, and high-dose intravenous methylprednisolone was given to ophthalmopathy patients. Libraries were constructed in a second round of multiplex PCR, after which size selection and purification were carried out. The libraries were sequenced on an Illumina HiSeq2000 using paired-end 100 bp reads. SOAPnuke was used to process the raw data, with reads discarded if the reads contained adapters or uncalled bases, had a mean Phred below 15, or lacked an exact constant-primer or identifier match. High-quality paired reads were merged using COPE v1.2.5, and each unique nucleotide sequence was defined as a clonotype. MiTCR v1.1 was used to align clonotypes to the IMGT TRBV, TRBD and TRBJ reference segments. Analysis was restricted to V-J combinations with a frequency above 0.0001, which covered 98% to 99.2% of repertoires. The TCS score was defined as F50 (clonal expansion) divided by E x V (chaos), with BLOSUM62-based TCRdist calculated between CDR3 peptides within each V-J. Welch's t-statistics and random forest reduced several hundred V-J features to roughly 13, which were used in a naive Bayes classifier (R e1071). Sample size was not statistically predetermined, and blinding of investigators to group allocation was not performed. According to the paper, TCR Vbeta CDR3 sequencing was carried out on approximately 140 peripheral blood samples, which came from under 50 ophthalmopathy, around 74 hyperthyroidism and roughly 17 progressor patients.

The receptor was isolated from a man aged 18 to 29 with Graves disease. Donor details come from another sample of the same person, matched by shared clones. Specimen: peripheral blood mononuclear cells (PBMCs), collected at new diagnosis, from a patient treated with antithyroid drugs. The chain is made from TRBV5-1 and TRBJ1-1, and 7 bases in between align with TRBD1. The nucleotide sequence reads as follows: TGCGCCAGCAGGCCAGGGGGTTACACTGAAGCTTTCTTT. Its protein product is CASRPGGYTEAFF.